The entry below gives a single T cell receptor beta chain sequence along with its context. Its target is not known. One end of the junction is discordant with germline, which a read error may explain. These data are taken from a study of T cell responses to AZD1222 COVID-19 vaccine. About the research overall: Pooling covered second doses at about 4 or about 12 weeks.

The study, taken as a whole, reports: Seropositive status at baseline applied to only 6 or 7 AZD1222 recipients. Most donors were white British, females outnumbered males, and clonal diversity was possibly underestimated.

This CDR3 is 15 amino acids long. From germline, CDR1 is LNHNV and CDR2 YYDKDF (reference sequence). Profiled with immunoSEQ multiplex PCR; TCRdb holds only in-frame clones, not every one. The data show over 85,000 clones, with over 85% seen just once and about 12% held by the top ten. The chain couples TRBV15 to TRBJ2-7; maybe TRBD2 (5 bases). Sample: peripheral blood, taken on day 0 of AZD1222 vaccination. This TCR was sampled from an adult in good health. The CDR3: CATSREALAGYEQYF. DNA of the CDR3: TGTGCCACCAGCCGAGAGGCTCTAGCCGGGTACGAGCAGTACTTC.